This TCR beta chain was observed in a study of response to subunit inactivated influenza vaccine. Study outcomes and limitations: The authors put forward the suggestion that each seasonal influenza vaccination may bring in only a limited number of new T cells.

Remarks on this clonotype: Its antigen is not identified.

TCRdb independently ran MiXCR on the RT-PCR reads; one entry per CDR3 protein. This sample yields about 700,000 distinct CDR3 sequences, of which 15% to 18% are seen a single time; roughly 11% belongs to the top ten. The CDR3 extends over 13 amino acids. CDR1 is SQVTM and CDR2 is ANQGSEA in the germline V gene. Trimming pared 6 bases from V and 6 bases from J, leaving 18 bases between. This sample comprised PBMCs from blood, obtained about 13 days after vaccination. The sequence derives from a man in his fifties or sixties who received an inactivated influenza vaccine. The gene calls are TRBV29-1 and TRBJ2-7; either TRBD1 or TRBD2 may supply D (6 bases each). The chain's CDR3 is CSVKGGLYAEQYF. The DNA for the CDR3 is TGCAGCGTAAAAGGGGGACTCTACGCCGAGCAGTACTTC.